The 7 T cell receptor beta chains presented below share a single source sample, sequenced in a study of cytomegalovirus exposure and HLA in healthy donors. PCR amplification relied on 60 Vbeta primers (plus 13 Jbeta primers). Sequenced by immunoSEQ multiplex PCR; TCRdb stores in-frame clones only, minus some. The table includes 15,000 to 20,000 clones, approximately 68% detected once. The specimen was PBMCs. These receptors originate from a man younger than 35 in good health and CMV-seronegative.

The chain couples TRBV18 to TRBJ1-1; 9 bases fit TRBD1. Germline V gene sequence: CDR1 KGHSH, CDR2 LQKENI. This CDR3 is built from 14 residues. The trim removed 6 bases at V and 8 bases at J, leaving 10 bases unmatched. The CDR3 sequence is CASSNNRGQAEAFF. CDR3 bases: TGTGCCAGCTCGAACAACAGGGGGCAGGCAGAAGCTTTCTTT.

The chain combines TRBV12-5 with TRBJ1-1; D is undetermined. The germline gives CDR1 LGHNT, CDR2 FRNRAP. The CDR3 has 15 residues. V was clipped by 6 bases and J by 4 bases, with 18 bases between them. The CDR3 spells CASGRPLALATEAFF. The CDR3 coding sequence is TGTGCTAGTGGCCGCCCCCTAGCTTTGGCCACTGAAGCTTTCTTT.

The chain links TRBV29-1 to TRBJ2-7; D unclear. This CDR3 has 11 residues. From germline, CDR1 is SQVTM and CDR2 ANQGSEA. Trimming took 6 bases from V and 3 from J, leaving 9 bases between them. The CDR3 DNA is TGCAGCGTCCAAGCGAGCTACGAGCAGTACTTC. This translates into CSVQASYEQYF.

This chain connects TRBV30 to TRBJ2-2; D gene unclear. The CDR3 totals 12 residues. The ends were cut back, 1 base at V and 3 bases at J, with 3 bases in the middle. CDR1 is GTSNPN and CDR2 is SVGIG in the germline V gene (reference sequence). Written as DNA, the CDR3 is TGTGCCTGGAGTGGCGACACCGGGGAGCTGTTTTTT. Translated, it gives CAWSGDTGELFF.

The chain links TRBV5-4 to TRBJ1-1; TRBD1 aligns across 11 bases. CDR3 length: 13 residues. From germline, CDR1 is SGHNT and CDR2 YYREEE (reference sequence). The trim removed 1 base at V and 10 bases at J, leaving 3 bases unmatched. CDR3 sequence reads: CASSLTGQGGAFF. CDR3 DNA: TGTGCCAGCAGCTTGACGGGACAGGGGGGAGCTTTCTTT. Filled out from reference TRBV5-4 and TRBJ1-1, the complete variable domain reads ETGVTQSPTHLIKTRGQQVTLRCSSQSGHNTVSWYQQALGQGPQFIFQYYREEENGRGNFPPRFSGLQFPNYSSELNVNALELDDSALYLCASSLTGQGGAFFGQGTRLTVV.

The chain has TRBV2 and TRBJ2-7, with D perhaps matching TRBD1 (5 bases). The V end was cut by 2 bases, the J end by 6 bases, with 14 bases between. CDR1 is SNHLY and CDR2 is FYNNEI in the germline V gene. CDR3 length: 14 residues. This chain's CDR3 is CASSETRVGPEQYF. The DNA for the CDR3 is TGTGCCAGCAGTGAAACCAGGGTGGGTCCCGAGCAGTACTTC. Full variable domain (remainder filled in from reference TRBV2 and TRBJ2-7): EPEVTQTPSHQVTQMGQEVILRCVPISNHLYFYWYRQILGQKVEFLVSFYNNEISEKSEIFDDQFSVERPDGSNFTLKIRSTKLEDSAMYFCASSETRVGPEQYFGPGTRLTVT.

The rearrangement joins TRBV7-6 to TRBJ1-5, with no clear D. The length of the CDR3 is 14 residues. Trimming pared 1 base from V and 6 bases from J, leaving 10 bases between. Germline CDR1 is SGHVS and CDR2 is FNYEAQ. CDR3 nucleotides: TGTGCCAGCAGCTTAGACGGGGTAGGTCAGCCCCAGCATTTT. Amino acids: CASSLDGVGQPQHF.